This T cell receptor beta chain was retrieved from a study of T-cell memory formation after mild COVID-19. Turning to the study itself: TCR clusters were largely donor specific. Study observations and caveats: Cross-reactive memory seemingly joined, as some responding clones were found in pre-infection memory. Second-wave clones reaching peak frequency on day 37 lacked confirmed SARS-CoV-2 specificity.

TCRdb re-analysed the 5' RACE reads in MiXCR, keeping a single row per CDR3 protein. The sample has more than 350,000 distinct CDR3 sequences; roughly 15% are singletons. As concerns this clonotype: Its antigen is currently unknown.

Per germline, CDR1 DFQATT and CDR2 SNEGSKA (reference sequence). The CDR3 has 16 residues. Trimming shortened V by 0 bases and J by 0 bases, and 12 bases separated the two germline ends. This clonotype was sampled from a man in his late teens or twenties who had mild COVID-19 (a few samples of this study predate the infection). Cell type and time point are not known. V gene TRBV20-1 combines with J gene TRBJ2-1, with D possibly matching TRBD2 (6 bases). Sequencing used PBMCs or a T cell subset sorted from them (not recorded which). In DNA form, the CDR3 reads TGCAGTGCTAGAGACCCAGGGAGGAGCTCCTACAATGAGCAGTTCTTC. It codes for CSARDPGRSSYNEQFF.